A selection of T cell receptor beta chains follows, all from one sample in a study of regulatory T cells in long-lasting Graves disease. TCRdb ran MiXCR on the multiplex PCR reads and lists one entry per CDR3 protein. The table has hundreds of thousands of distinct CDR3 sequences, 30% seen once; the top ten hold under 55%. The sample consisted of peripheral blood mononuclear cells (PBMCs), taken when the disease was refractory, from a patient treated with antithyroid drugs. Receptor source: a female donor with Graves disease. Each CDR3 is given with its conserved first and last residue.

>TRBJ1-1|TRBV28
CASSRLSNTEAFF
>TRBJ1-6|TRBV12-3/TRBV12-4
CASSLSGIPPLHF
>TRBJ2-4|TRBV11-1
CASSPNLENIQYF
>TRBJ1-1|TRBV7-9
CASSSLRDRRTEAFF
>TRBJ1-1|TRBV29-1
CSIGTTNTEAFF
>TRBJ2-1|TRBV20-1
CSATAYNEQFF
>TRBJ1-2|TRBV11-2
CASSVGSVGKYYGYTF
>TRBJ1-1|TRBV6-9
CASSYPTVNTEAFF
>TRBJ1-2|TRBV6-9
CASSYGQGANYGYTF
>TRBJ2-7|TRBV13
CASSFREGNEQYF
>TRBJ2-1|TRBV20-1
CSARVATGGAQFF
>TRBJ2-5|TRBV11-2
CASSLGLAPMRQETQYF
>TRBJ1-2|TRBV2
CASLGSTNANYGYTF
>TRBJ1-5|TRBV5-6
CASSLRRSGTGAQPQHF
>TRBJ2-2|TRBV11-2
CASSFRPSTGELFF
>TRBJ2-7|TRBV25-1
CASSGLAGVGEQYF
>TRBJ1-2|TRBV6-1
CASSPGGGRTPHTF
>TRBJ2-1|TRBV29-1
CSVDQRYNEQFF
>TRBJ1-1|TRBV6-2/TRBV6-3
CASSGQVAEAFF
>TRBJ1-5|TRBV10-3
CAISESGQAYQPQHF